This T cell receptor beta chain is drawn from a study of Ad26.COV2.S vaccination and SARS-CoV-2 variants. Assay: immunoSEQ multiplex PCR; the TCRdb copy retains only in-frame clones and omits some. The sample has over 200,000 clones, more than 75% seen once. Trimming removed 2 bases from V and 4 bases from J; junction bases left unmatched: 13. Germline assignment: CDR1 SGHTA and CDR2 FQGNSA. This CDR3 contains 17 residues. The treatment denotes: 19 received Ad26.COV2.S at low or high dose, single or two shots; several received placebo; per-sample allocation not given. Sample collection was performed on day 63 after the first vaccine or placebo injection.

The clonotype was recovered from a person between 18 and 59 years old who received the Ad26.COV2.S COVID-19 vaccine or a placebo. The chain combines TRBV7-2 with TRBJ1-2, with 7 nucleotides matching TRBD1. This specimen consisted of peripheral blood, obtained in a trial of Ad26.COV2.S vaccine versus placebo. CDR3 sequence reads: CASSLQLSGAGGYGYTF. DNA for the CDR3: TGTGCCAGCAGCTTACAATTGAGTGGGGCAGGGGGCTATGGCTACACCTTC.